What follows are 8 T cell receptor beta chains derived from one specimen sequenced in a study of T cell repertoires in cytomegalovirus infection. These TCRs' antigens remain unknown. One entry per CDR3 protein, called by TCRdb with MiXCR from the reads. Of 400,000 to 600,000 distinct CDR3 sequences detected, under 55% appear once; the ten largest clones hold around 45%. This specimen consisted of cultured PBMCs, obtained from culture after CMV antigen stimulation. The receptor set was obtained from a human donor in good health (CMV status not recorded). Some clones in this sample may be carry-over from other donors' samples.

This clonotype showed up just a few times. The chain joins TRBV7-2 to TRBJ1-5; D gene ambiguous. Trimming took 1 base from V and 5 from J, leaving 6 bases between them. The CDR3 length is 13 residues. Looked up from germline, CDR1 is SGHTA and CDR2 is FQGNSA. The CDR3 DNA reads as TGTGCCAGCAGCTTAGAATGGCATCAGCCCCAGCATTTT. Amino acid sequence: CASSLEWHQPQHF.

The chain employs TRBV4-3 and TRBJ2-7; D might be TRBD1 or TRBD2, each matching 5 bases. The CDR3 extends over 15 amino acids. V was trimmed by 1 base and J by 2 bases, leaving 12 bases between them. CDR1 and CDR2 from the germline V gene are LGHNA and YSLEER. For the CDR3, the DNA is TGCGCCAGCAGCCAAGGAATGGGGGACGCCTACGAGCAGTACTTC. Amino acid sequence: CASSQGMGDAYEQYF.

This chain connects TRBV12-3 or TRBV12-4 to TRBJ2-1, with D tentatively TRBD1 (5 bases). This CDR3 region has 16 residues. With 6 bases removed from V and 4 bases from J, the gap between germline ends came to 19 bases. The CDR3 protein is CASSVSTAGDYNEQFF. The CDR3 region has the DNA TGTGCCAGCAGCGTATCGACAGCTGGGGATTACAATGAGCAGTTCTTC.

The rearrangement uses TRBV10-3 and TRBJ2-5; 7 bases line up with TRBD2. Germline CDR1 ENHRY, CDR2 SYGVKD. Trimming at V came to 3 bases and at J to 4 bases, leaving 14 bases not matched to a gene. This CDR3 contains 17 residues. CDR3 nucleotides: TGTGCCATCAGTGATATGAGAACGGGAGGAAGTGGAGAGACCCAGTACTTC. Its translation: CAISDMRTGGSGETQYF.

The chain employs TRBV7-2 and TRBJ2-5; the D gene is possibly TRBD2 (6 bases). Germline V gene data show CDR1 as SGHTA and CDR2 as FQGNSA. The CDR3 consists of 11 residues. V was clipped by 8 bases and J by 2 bases, with 6 bases between them. The CDR3 protein is CASGGQETQYF. The CDR3 DNA is TGTGCCAGCGGGGGGCAAGAGACCCAGTACTTC.

This clonotype has only a few counts. This chain connects TRBV11-2 to TRBJ2-3; 9 nucleotides line up with TRBD1. The J segment lost 0 bases and the V segment lost 5 bases, leaving 18 bases of the junction unmatched. The CDR3 sequence is 20 residues long. Germline V lookup: CDR1 SGHAT, CDR2 FQNNGV. CDR3 coding DNA: TGTGCCAGCAGCCTACCACCCGGGACAGGGCGTTTACTTAGCACAGATACGCAGTATTTT. As protein: CASSLPPGTGRLLSTDTQYF.

This chain connects TRBV7-2 to TRBJ2-5, with 7 nucleotides matching TRBD1. This CDR3 has 14 residues. Germline V gene sequence: CDR1 SGHTA, CDR2 FQGNSA. The junction had 4 bases not matched to a gene; V was cut back by 3 bases and J by 3 bases. The CDR3: CASSLLTGEETQYF. The CDR3 nucleotides are TGTGCCAGCAGCTTGCTAACAGGGGAAGAGACCCAGTACTTC.

This clonotype appeared a few times. V is TRBV6-6 and J is TRBJ2-4; the match to TRBD2 covers 7 bases. Germline V gene lookup returns CDR1 MNHNY and CDR2 SVGAGI (reference sequence). Trimming at V came to 8 bases and at J to 5 bases, leaving 9 bases not matched to a gene. This CDR3 region has 14 residues. The CDR3, as DNA: TGTGCCAGCCTTTCGCGCGGGAGTGAAAACATTCAGTACTTC. Translated, it gives CASLSRGSENIQYF.